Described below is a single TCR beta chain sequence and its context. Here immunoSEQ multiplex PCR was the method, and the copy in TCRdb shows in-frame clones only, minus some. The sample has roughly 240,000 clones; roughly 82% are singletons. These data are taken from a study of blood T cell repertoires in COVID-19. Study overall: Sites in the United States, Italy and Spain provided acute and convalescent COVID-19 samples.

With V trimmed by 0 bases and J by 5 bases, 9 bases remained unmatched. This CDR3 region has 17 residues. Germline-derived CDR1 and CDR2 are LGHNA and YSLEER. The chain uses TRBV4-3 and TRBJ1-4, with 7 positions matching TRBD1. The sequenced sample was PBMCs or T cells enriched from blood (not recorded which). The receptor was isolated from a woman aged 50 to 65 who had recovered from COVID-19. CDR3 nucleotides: TGCGCCAGCAGCCAAGATGGTAGGACAGGAATAAATGAAAAACTGTTTTTT. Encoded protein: CASSQDGRTGINEKLFF.